The 27 T cell receptor beta chains presented below share a single source sample, sequenced in a study of shared T cell receptors in the human thymus. The protocol was immunoSEQ multiplex PCR, while the TCRdb copy is restricted to in-frame clones and leaves out a portion. The repertoire holds roughly 710,000 clones, with around 85% as singletons. These same records also appear under a second study, on human thymus T cells.

Material: thymocytes. These receptors were obtained from a girl younger than two with a congenital heart defect.

V gene TRBV28 combines with J gene TRBJ1-5, with TRBD1 identical over 7 bases. The J segment lost 2 bases and the V segment lost 5 bases, leaving 9 bases of the junction unmatched. From germline, CDR1 is MDHEN and CDR2 SYDVKM. There are 16 residues in the CDR3. The CDR3 DNA is TGTGCCAGCAGTGCCAGGGGGAGGACGGGCAATCAGCCCCAGCATTTT. It translates to CASSARGRTGNQPQHF. Variable domain in full (rest from reference TRBV28 and TRBJ1-5): DVKVTQSSRYLVKRTGEKVFLECVQDMDHENMFWYRQDPGLGLRLIYFSYDVKMKEKGDIPEGYSVSREKKERFSLILESASTNQTSMYLCASSARGRTGNQPQHFGDGTRLSIL.

The chain is built from TRBV5-4 and TRBJ2-3; TRBD2 matches 8 bases. This CDR3 region has 16 residues. The germline CDR1 and CDR2 sequences are SGHNT and YYREEE (reference sequence). V gave up 4 bases and J gave up 6 bases; unmatched junction bases: 13. CDR3 sequence: CASSPWMAGGMDTQYF. In DNA, the CDR3 is TGTGCCAGCAGCCCCTGGATGGCGGGGGGTATGGATACGCAGTATTTT.

This clone was found a few times. This chain uses TRBV19 with TRBJ1-4, with D perhaps TRBD1 (5 bases). V was clipped by 5 bases and J by 5 bases, with 9 bases between them. This CDR3 is built from 13 residues. Germline CDR1 LNHDA, CDR2 SQIVND (reference sequence). The CDR3 bases are TGTGCCAGTAGTGGGGGGGGAAATGAAAAACTGTTTTTT. Its translation is CASSGGGNEKLFF.

The chain employs TRBV9 and TRBJ2-3; TRBD2 matches 7 bases. The CDR3 loop spans 14 amino acids. The germline CDR1 and CDR2 sequences are SGDLS and YYNGEE. J gave up 6 bases and V 0 bases, and 4 bases lay outside the gene matches. CDR3 coding DNA: TGTGCCAGCAGCGTAGCTTTGGGAGGGGATACGCAGTATTTT. Translating it yields CASSVALGGDTQYF.

Only one count was recorded for this clone. The rearrangement uses TRBV29-1 and TRBJ1-2, with a possible D match to TRBD1 (5 bases). From germline, CDR1 is SQVTM and CDR2 ANQGSEA. Trimming shortened V by 0 bases and J by 3 bases, and 17 bases separated the two germline ends. The CDR3 is 16 amino acids. In nucleotides, the CDR3 is TGCAGCGTTGAAGATAGCAGGGCCTACACTGACTATGGCTACACCTTC. Translating it yields CSVEDSRAYTDYGYTF.

CDR3: CASSEGGRASETQYF. CDR3 nucleotides: TGTGCCAGCAGTGAAGGGGGCAGGGCGTCCGAGACCCAGTACTTC. The chain recombines TRBV6-1 with TRBJ2-5, with D maybe TRBD1 (5 bases). The CDR3 runs to 15 residues. CDR1 MNHNS and CDR2 SASEGT come from the germline V gene. Trimming took off 1 base at V and 5 bases at J, with 14 bases between the two ends.

This sequence joins TRBV19 and TRBJ2-3; no reliable D call. The CDR3 runs to 12 residues. Trimming removed 7 bases at V and 0 bases at J, with 5 bases between. Per the germline V gene, CDR1 is LNHDA and CDR2 is SQIVND (reference sequence). DNA of the CDR3: TGTGCCAGTAAGCCCAGCACAGATACGCAGTATTTT. Translated: CASKPSTDTQYF.

This clone showed up just once. V and J are TRBV4-2 and TRBJ1-2, with a possible D match to TRBD1 (6 bases). V lost 0 bases and J 6 bases, leaving 26 bases between the germline ends. Germline V gives CDR1 LGHNA, CDR2 YNFKEQ. The CDR3 is made up of 19 amino acids. The CDR3 coding sequence is TGTGCCAGCAGCCAAGAGGGCGTAGAGGTCCTAAGGGGGTTGGATGGCTACACCTTC. It codes for CASSQEGVEVLRGLDGYTF.

The chain joins TRBV11-2 to TRBJ1-2; 7 bases align to TRBD1. The V and J ends lost 5 bases and 1 base, in that order; junction bases with no gene match: 19. Germline V lookup: CDR1 SGHAT, CDR2 FQNNGV. The CDR3 has 19 residues. DNA for the CDR3: TGTGCCAGCAGCCCATACAGGGGAAAAGATGTCTGTAGTAACTATGGCTACACCTTC. Protein sequence: CASSPYRGKDVCSNYGYTF.

This chain connects TRBV5-5 to TRBJ1-4, with 7 bases matching TRBD1. This CDR3 region has 13 residues. With 5 bases clipped from V and 8 bases from J, the junction kept 6 bases outside the gene matches. Looked up from germline, CDR1 is SGHKS and CDR2 is YYEKEE (reference sequence). CDR3 in amino acids: CASSRQGPEKLFF. The CDR3 DNA reads TGTGCCAGCAGTCGACAGGGACCGGAAAAACTGTTTTTT.

This clone was counted between two and nine times. V usage is TRBV7-3 and J usage is TRBJ2-2, with D tentatively TRBD2 (5 bases). Per the germline V gene, CDR1 is SGHTA and CDR2 is FQGTGA. The CDR3 has 17 residues. V was cut by 3 bases and J by 4 bases, with 18 bases left in between. CDR3 in amino acids: CASSLSGNGVRTGELFF. In DNA, the CDR3 is TGTGCCAGCAGCTTGAGCGGAAACGGTGTTCGCACCGGGGAGCTGTTTTTT.

This chain uses TRBV5-1 with TRBJ2-5, with 7 nucleotides matching TRBD1. The CDR3 length is 14 residues. Trimming at V came to 5 bases and at J to 5 bases, leaving 9 bases not matched to a gene. CDR1 and CDR2 (germline): SGHRS, YFSETQ. The CDR3 loop is CASSSRGGAETQYF. The CDR3 DNA sequence: TGCGCCAGCAGTTCAAGAGGGGGCGCGGAGACCCAGTACTTC.

The rearrangement links TRBV4-3 to TRBJ2-2; D is possibly TRBD1 (5 bases). The CDR3 totals 21 residues. CDR1 LGHNA and CDR2 YSLEER come from the germline V gene. Deletions cut 0 bases from V and 5 bases from J, with 28 bases between. The CDR3 bases are TGCGCCAGCAGCCAAGATCAATTTTTAGTTAGGGTAGGGGCATCGACCGGGGAGCTGTTTTTT. Translated: CASSQDQFLVRVGASTGELFF.

About this clone itself: Here the CDR3 omits its conserved ending phenylalanine or tryptophan, so a read error is the likely source. No DNA is shown, since the ends of the CDR3 on it are uncertain; the CDR3 is the one TCRdb lists. The rearrangement uses TRBV6-1 and TRBJ2-7; the tabulated D call, TRBD2, remains unverified against the DNA. 14 amino acids form the CDR3, both terminal residues included. The V gene's germline CDR1 is MNHNS and CDR2 SASEGT. Here the CDR3 reads CASSEAGEVGAPRL.

The J gene is TRBJ1-4, the V gene TRBV20-1; D uncertain. The V end was cut by 6 bases, the J end by 5 bases, with 4 bases between. Germline-derived CDR1 and CDR2 are DFQATT and SNEGSKA (reference sequence). The CDR3 loop spans 10 amino acids. CDR3 DNA: TGCAGTGCCCCGAATGAAAAACTGTTTTTT. Residues: CSAPNEKLFF.

This chain links TRBV7-6 with TRBJ1-6; possible D gene TRBD1, 6 bases. The CDR3 is made up of 14 amino acids. Trimming removed 1 base from V and 8 bases from J, with 9 bases in between. Germline assignment: CDR1 SGHVS and CDR2 FNYEAQ. The CDR3 is CASSLGRGDSPLHF. The CDR3, as DNA: TGTGCCAGCAGCTTAGGCAGGGGTGATTCACCCCTCCACTTT.

The rearrangement uses TRBV5-1 and TRBJ2-1; 12 bases are a match to TRBD2. Looked up from germline, CDR1 is SGHRS and CDR2 is YFSETQ. There are 15 residues in the CDR3. Trimming removed 5 bases from V and 1 base from J; junction bases left unmatched: 1. The DNA for the CDR3 is TGCGCCAGCAGAGGACTAGCGGGGTCCTACAATGAGCAGTTCTTC. Protein: CASRGLAGSYNEQFF. The full variable domain, rest sourced from reference TRBV5-1 and TRBJ2-1, is KAGVTQTPRYLIKTRGQQVTLSCSPISGHRSVSWYQQTPGQGLQFLFEYFSETQRNKGNFPGRFSGRQFSNSRSEMNVSTLELGDSALYLCASRGLAGSYNEQFFGPGTRLTVL.

The rearrangement uses TRBV19 and TRBJ1-2; tentative D call: TRBD1 (6 bases). Germline V gene data show CDR1 as LNHDA and CDR2 as SQIVND (reference sequence). V was cut by 6 bases and J by 7 bases, with 27 bases left in between. The CDR3 length is 17 residues. The CDR3: CASSSPGQLEVGLGYTF. DNA of the CDR3: TGTGCCAGTAGCAGCCCCGGACAGTTAGAGGTTGGGCTTGGCTACACCTTC.

The rearrangement links TRBV4-1 to TRBJ1-1; weak D call: TRBD1 (6 bases). Germline loops: CDR1 MGHRA, CDR2 YSYEKL. The CDR3 covers 16 residues. V was cut by 1 base and J by 6 bases, with 18 bases left in between. This CDR3 is CASSQARGGTAAEAFF. The CDR3 DNA reads TGCGCCAGCAGCCAAGCCCGGGGGGGCACAGCAGCTGAAGCTTTCTTT.

The J gene is TRBJ2-3, the V gene TRBV14; D not certain. Germline V gives CDR1 SGHDN, CDR2 FVKESK. Trimming stripped 0 bases from V and 0 bases from J, with 10 bases between. The CDR3 runs 16 residues. The CDR3 nucleotides read TGTGCCAGCAGCCAAGAGAGCCTGACTAGCACAGATACGCAGTATTTT. This encodes CASSQESLTSTDTQYF.

The chain combines TRBV6-1 with TRBJ2-3; D perhaps matches TRBD1 (6 bases). This CDR3 has 13 amino acids. Germline CDR1 and CDR2: MNHNS and SASEGT. The CDR3 bases are TGTGCGGTAACAGGGTGGGGCACAGATACGCAGTATTTT. Translation gives CAVTGWGTDTQYF.

The rearrangement joins TRBV4-2 to TRBJ2-1; 9 bases line up with TRBD1. This CDR3 has 16 residues. V lost 4 bases to trimming and J lost 2 bases; unmatched junction nucleotides: 6. From germline, CDR1 is LGHNA and CDR2 YNFKEQ. Here the CDR3 reads CASSRPGQGPYNEQFF. DNA of the CDR3: TGTGCCAGCAGCCGACCGGGACAGGGTCCCTACAATGAGCAGTTCTTC.

The V and J genes are TRBV27 and TRBJ1-2; 7 bases are a match to TRBD1. This CDR3 has 15 residues. Per germline, CDR1 MNHEY and CDR2 SMNVEV (reference sequence). The V gene end was trimmed by 3 bases and the J gene end by 6 bases; junction bases not matched to a gene: 10. The CDR3 coding sequence is TGTGCCAGCAGTTTGTCGGGGACAGTGACAAATGGCTACACCTTC. Protein product: CASSLSGTVTNGYTF.

In this sample, this clone turned up once. This chain joins TRBV4-2 and TRBJ1-2, with a weak D call TRBD1 (6 bases). Germline CDR1 reads LGHNA; CDR2 reads YNFKEQ. CDR3 length: 15 amino acids. Trimming removed 1 base from V and 4 bases from J, with 13 bases in between. This CDR3 reads CASSQALAGAYGYTF. The CDR3 DNA follows: TGTGCCAGCAGCCAAGCGCTCGCAGGGGCCTATGGCTACACCTTC.

The chain has TRBV29-1 and TRBJ1-1; TRBD1 aligns across 8 bases. Germline CDR1 reads SQVTM; CDR2 reads ANQGSEA. This CDR3 spans 17 amino acids. With V trimmed by 8 bases and J by 2 bases, 19 bases remained unmatched. The CDR3 DNA is TGCAGCTTAAATCGCCTGAGACAGGGGCCACGAAACACTGAAGCTTTCTTT. Amino acid sequence: CSLNRLRQGPRNTEAFF.

This clone has only a few counts. This chain's CDR3 is CASSEAWQFYEQYF. The CDR3 bases are TGTGCCAGCAGTGAAGCTTGGCAGTTCTACGAGCAGTACTTC. The J gene is TRBJ2-7, the V gene TRBV6-1; D is undetermined. The CDR3 runs 14 residues. The germline V gene has CDR1 MNHNS and CDR2 SASEGT. The ends were cut back, 0 bases at V and 3 bases at J, with 9 bases in the middle.

The rearrangement links TRBV2 to TRBJ1-4, with 9 bases that match TRBD1. The V segment lost 7 bases and the J segment 7 bases; nucleotides outside the gene matches: 10. Germline loops: CDR1 SNHLY, CDR2 FYNNEI. The CDR3 runs 15 residues. CDR3: CASTERDRESEKLFF. The CDR3 coding sequence is TGTGCCAGCACCGAAAGGGACAGGGAGTCTGAAAAACTGTTTTTT.